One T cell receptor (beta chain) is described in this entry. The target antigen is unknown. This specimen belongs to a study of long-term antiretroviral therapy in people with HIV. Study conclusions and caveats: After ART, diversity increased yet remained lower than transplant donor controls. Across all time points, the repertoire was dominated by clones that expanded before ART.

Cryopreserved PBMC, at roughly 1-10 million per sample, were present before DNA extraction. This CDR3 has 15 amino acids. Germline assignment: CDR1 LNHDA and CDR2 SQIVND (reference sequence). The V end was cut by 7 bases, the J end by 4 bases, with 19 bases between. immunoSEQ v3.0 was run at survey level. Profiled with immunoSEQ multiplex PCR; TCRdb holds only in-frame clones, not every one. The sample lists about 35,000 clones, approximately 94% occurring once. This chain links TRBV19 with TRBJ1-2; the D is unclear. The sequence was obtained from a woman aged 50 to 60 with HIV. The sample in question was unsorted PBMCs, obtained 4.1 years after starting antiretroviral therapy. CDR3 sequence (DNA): TGTGCCAGTACGCGGGCTGGTGGGGTGAGCTATGGCTACACCTTC. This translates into CASTRAGGVSYGYTF.